This T cell receptor (beta chain) was sequenced in a study of siplizumab effects on memory and regulatory T cells. Sequenced by immunoSEQ multiplex PCR; TCRdb stores in-frame clones only, minus some. There are 90,000 to 150,000 clones in the sample; about 94% occur only once, and about 0.16% lies in the top ten. The germline gives CDR1 LGHNT, CDR2 FRNRAP. The CDR3 runs 12 residues. V was pared by 6 bases and J by 3 bases, with 7 bases between. Points from the study as a whole: Poor capture below about 10^-5 frequency left most alloreactive clones unmapped to unstimulated subsets. Contribution to the alloresponse seemed major for naive T cells, which also seemed more diverse than memory cells. Alloreactive sequences that could be traced to unstimulated CD4+ memory cells showed a significant reduction under siplizumab. Controls showed an average of roughly 27% Treg-derived mappable alloreactive CD4+ clones, while siplizumab showed 65% to 70%.

A word on this clone: Its antigen is unknown.

The sample taken for sequencing was non-Treg CD4+ T cells sorted from blood. This chain connects TRBV12-5 to TRBJ2-3, with unresolved D. The receptor comes from a human donor in good health. CDR3 DNA sequence: TGTGCTAGTGGCTCGTGGACAGATACGCAGTATTTT. Translated: CASGSWTDTQYF.